The rows below give T cell receptor beta chains drawn from one sample of a study of T cell changes during pregnancy in multiple sclerosis. The assay was immunoSEQ multiplex PCR, and TCRdb's table has in-frame clones only and misses some. The table lists about 77,000 clones, roughly 91% of them singletons. The specimen comprised peripheral blood, sampled after pregnancy. These receptor sequences come from a female donor in good health, enrolled as a control in a pregnancy study. The CDR3 runs from the conserved cysteine through the conserved F or W. Each record gives: V gene, clone size, D gene, CDR3 length, J gene, CDR3 DNA, CDR3 protein. The D gene is left open where the match is weak. Size is stated for part of the rows, as once, few or many counts, or as a class when the clone is expanded.

TRBV5-1	-	-	15	TRBJ1-5	TGCGCCAGCAGCTTTGGAGGGCTTAGCAATCAGCCCCAGCATTTT	CASSFGGLSNQPQHF
TRBV2	-	-	17	TRBJ2-7	TGTGCCAGCAGTGAGCCGTCAGACAGGAGGTTGTTGTTCGAGCAGTACTTC	CASSEPSDRRLLFEQYF
TRBV6-1	-	-	15	TRBJ1-1	TGTGCCAGCAGCTCCGCCGGGGGGCCACCCTGGGAAGCTTTCTTT	CASSSAGGPPWEAFF
TRBV9	-	-	15	TRBJ1-5	TGTGCCAGCAGCGTAGGCGGGGGACTAGAGCAGCCCCAGCATTTT	CASSVGGGLEQPQHF
TRBV11-2	-	TRBD1	14	TRBJ2-7	TGTGCCAGCAGCCTCCAAACAGGGGAAGACGAGCAGTACTTC	CASSLQTGEDEQYF
TRBV7-9	-	TRBD2	15	TRBJ2-5	TGTGCCAGCAGCTTGGGGACTAGCGGTTTTGAGACCCAGTACTTC	CASSLGTSGFETQYF
TRBV7-3	-	-	14	TRBJ1-1	TGTGCCAGCAGCTTAAGAGGTCCCTCGGCTGAAGCTTTCTTT	CASSLRGPSAEAFF
TRBV5-1	-	-	15	TRBJ1-5	TGCGCCAGCAGCTTTACAGGGTCGAACAATCAGCCCCAGCATTTT	CASSFTGSNNQPQHF
TRBV7-9	-	-	13	TRBJ1-2	TGTGCCAGCAGCCAGCAGGGTTACTATGGCTACACCTTC	CASSQQGYYGYTF
TRBV28	-	TRBD2	15	TRBJ2-1	TGTGCCAGCAGTTTAGGGATGGCGGGAGATGATGAGCAGTTCTTC	CASSLGMAGDDEQFF
TRBV13	-	TRBD2	16	TRBJ2-1	TGTGCCAGCAGCAGGATAGCGGGGGGGCCGGTCAATGAGCAGTTCTTC	CASSRIAGGPVNEQFF
TRBV9	once	TRBD2	14	TRBJ2-1	TGTGCCAGCAGCGAGGGACTAGCGGTTAATGAGCAGTTCTTC	CASSEGLAVNEQFF
TRBV4-1	-	TRBD1	13	TRBJ1-1	TGCGCCAGCAGCGGCCGGACAGGGACTGAAGCTTTCTTT	CASSGRTGTEAFF